Below are 14 T cell receptor beta chains sequenced from a single sample in a study of OX40 agonist ivuxolimab in advanced cancers. Some clones are missing from TCRdb's copy, which holds only in-frame ones; the method was immunoSEQ multiplex PCR. Of 55,000 to 85,000 clones listed, 70% to 90% are singletons. The sample in question was CD4+ or CD8+ T cells sorted from blood, obtained in a trial of the OX40 agonist ivuxolimab. The receptor set was obtained from an adult with an advanced solid tumor such as melanoma, head and neck, liver or kidney cancer.

The chain employs TRBV5-1 and TRBJ2-2; 9 nucleotides align to TRBD1. The CDR3 spans 14 residues. The trim removed 4 bases at V and 6 bases at J, leaving 4 bases unmatched. Per germline, CDR1 SGHRS and CDR2 YFSETQ. The CDR3 DNA sequence: TGCGCCAGCAGCCCGGGGACAGGGTCCGGGGAGCTGTTTTTT. Its translation is CASSPGTGSGELFF. Drawing the rest from reference TRBV5-1 and TRBJ2-2, the complete variable domain is KAGVTQTPRYLIKTRGQQVTLSCSPISGHRSVSWYQQTPGQGLQFLFEYFSETQRNKGNFPGRFSGRQFSNSRSEMNVSTLELGDSALYLCASSPGTGSGELFFGEGSRLTVL.

The chain uses TRBV5-1 and TRBJ2-1; TRBD2 agrees at 11 bases. The trim removed 7 bases at V and 5 bases at J, leaving 8 bases unmatched. Germline values: CDR1 SGHRS, CDR2 YFSETQ. The CDR3 spans 15 residues. The CDR3 DNA reads as TGCGCCAGCGGACCGGGACTAGCGGAGCACAATGAGCAGTTCTTC. Its translation: CASGPGLAEHNEQFF.

This clone occurred a few times. The V call is TRBV6-5, the J call TRBJ1-2; D is unclear. Trimming left V 6 bases short and J 2 bases short, with 13 bases between. CDR1 and CDR2 from the germline V gene are MNHEY and SVGAGI. This CDR3 is 14 amino acids long. Written as DNA, the CDR3 is TGTGCCAGCAGCCCAACCATCAGAAACTATGGCTACACCTTC. This translates into CASSPTIRNYGYTF.

This clone was observed once. The chain combines TRBV9 with TRBJ2-3; D perhaps matches TRBD1 (6 bases). CDR1 SGDLS and CDR2 YYNGEE come from the germline V gene. Between the trimmed V and J ends, which lost 0 bases and 6 bases, there was a span of 14 bases. CDR3 length equals 15 residues. The CDR3 reads CASSVEGDPRDTQYF. CDR3 DNA sequence: TGTGCCAGCAGCGTAGAGGGGGACCCCCGGGATACGCAGTATTTT.

The V call is TRBV27, the J call TRBJ1-6; D remains unclear. V was clipped by 2 bases and J by 5 bases, with 7 bases between them. The CDR3 has 14 amino acids. In germline, CDR1 is MNHEY, CDR2 SMNVEV (reference sequence). CDR3 loop: CASSLRENNSPLHF. CDR3 nucleotides: TGTGCCAGCAGTTTAAGGGAGAATAATTCACCCCTCCACTTT.

The chain links TRBV2 to TRBJ2-1; 8 nucleotides agree with TRBD1. Germline CDR1 SNHLY, CDR2 FYNNEI. The CDR3 runs 15 residues. J lost 2 bases, V lost 5 bases, and 5 bases had no gene match. CDR3 sequence reads: CASSFTGGTYNEQFF. The CDR3 DNA reads TGTGCCAGCAGTTTCACAGGGGGGACCTACAATGAGCAGTTCTTC.

The V and J genes are TRBV5-1 and TRBJ1-3; D not resolved. Germline values: CDR1 SGHRS, CDR2 YFSETQ. V dropped 4 bases and J dropped 1 base, with 12 bases sitting between them. The CDR3 covers 15 residues. The CDR3 DNA is TGCGCCAGCAGCCTCACATCTGCATCTGGAAACACCATATATTTT. The encoded protein is CASSLTSASGNTIYF.

The rearrangement links TRBV11-2 to TRBJ1-3, with no clear D. Germline V gene data show CDR1 as SGHAT and CDR2 as FQNNGV. The CDR3 extends over 16 amino acids. With 5 bases removed from V and 0 bases from J, the gap between germline ends came to 14 bases. This chain's CDR3 is CASSPTGGSSGNTIYF. As DNA, the CDR3 is TGTGCCAGCAGCCCTACCGGAGGGAGCTCTGGAAACACCATATATTTT.

The V gene is TRBV19, the J gene TRBJ2-7; the D gene is possibly TRBD2 (5 bases). V was shortened by 10 bases and J by 7 bases, with 11 bases between the two germline ends. Germline V lookup: CDR1 LNHDA, CDR2 SQIVND (reference sequence). This CDR3 is 10 amino acids long. The CDR3 bases are TGTGCCACGGGAAGGGATGAGCAGTACTTC. This sequence encodes CATGRDEQYF. The full variable domain, with the rest looked up from reference TRBV19 and TRBJ2-7, is DGGITQSPKYLFRKEGQNVTLSCEQNLNHDAMYWYRQDPGQGLRLIYYSQIVNDFQKGDIAEGYSVSREKKESFPLTVTSAQKNPTAFYLCATGRDEQYFGPGTRLTVT.

CDR3 amino acids: CATGVGSGSRVEQYF. In DNA, the CDR3 is TGTGCCACCGGGGTCGGCTCAGGGTCCCGTGTCGAGCAGTACTTC. This chain joins TRBV27 and TRBJ2-7; the D gene could be TRBD1 or TRBD2 (5 bases each). This CDR3 contains 15 residues. Trimming stripped 10 bases from V and 6 bases from J, with 25 bases between. The germline V gene encodes CDR1 MNHEY and CDR2 SMNVEV (reference sequence).

The chain couples TRBV7-8 to TRBJ1-6, with D hard to call. Trimming pared 0 bases from V and 7 bases from J, leaving 10 bases between. The CDR3 extends over 15 amino acids. The germline V gene encodes CDR1 SGHVS and CDR2 FQNEAQ. The CDR3 sequence: CASSLAQIGNSPLHF. CDR3 nucleotides: TGTGCCAGCAGCTTAGCCCAGATAGGGAATTCACCCCTCCACTTT.

This clone was seen only a few times. The genes are TRBV2 and TRBJ2-7, with D maybe TRBD2 (6 bases). The V gene's germline CDR1 is SNHLY and CDR2 FYNNEI. V was shortened by 5 bases and J by 0 bases, with 17 bases between the two germline ends. This CDR3 is 16 amino acids long. CDR3 protein: CASSKDRREFSYEQYF. In DNA, the CDR3 is TGTGCCAGCAGTAAGGACCGTCGGGAGTTCTCCTACGAGCAGTACTTC.

This clone was counted once. The chain uses TRBV7-2 and TRBJ2-3; 8 bases agree with TRBD1. Germline CDR1 SGHTA, CDR2 FQGNSA. V trimming: 3 bases; J trimming: 4 bases; junction bases outside the gene matches: 3. The CDR3 sequence is 14 residues long. The CDR3 reads CASSFKTGADTQYF. The CDR3, as DNA: TGTGCCAGCAGCTTCAAGACAGGGGCAGATACGCAGTATTTT.

The CDR3 bases are TGTGCCAGTAGTATAAGGGAGACTGGAAACACCATATATTTT. It yields the protein CASSIRETGNTIYF. This chain uses TRBV19 with TRBJ1-3, with D uncertain. CDR1 and CDR2 (germline): LNHDA, SQIVND (reference sequence). The CDR3 consists of 14 residues. With 2 bases removed from V and 2 bases from J, the gap between germline ends came to 7 bases.